A single T cell receptor beta chain is shown here with its context. Germline assignment: CDR1 DFQATT and CDR2 SNEGSKA (reference sequence). CDR3 length equals 13 residues. V was cut by 7 bases and J by 0 bases, with 10 bases left in between. These data are taken from a study of response to subunit inactivated influenza vaccine. MiXCR, run by TCRdb on the RT-PCR reads, gives a single entry per CDR3 protein. Of 500,000 to 550,000 distinct CDR3 sequences listed, less than 25% are singletons. The same sample was also studied in work on T cells expressing NK-cell markers. Turning to that study: Making the TCR beta cDNA relied on 5'RACE template switching with UMIs. Within the sequenced cohort of eight donors, seven exhibited HCMV seropositivity and one was seronegative.

The chain joins TRBV20-1 to TRBJ2-4, with D unclear. The sequencing here drew on CD4+ T cells sorted from PBMCs, taken less than 13 days after vaccination. The receptor's source is a man over 45 who received an inactivated influenza vaccine. The CDR3: CSEGDLAKNIQYF. CDR3 in DNA: TGCAGTGAGGGTGATCTAGCCAAAAACATTCAGTACTTC.